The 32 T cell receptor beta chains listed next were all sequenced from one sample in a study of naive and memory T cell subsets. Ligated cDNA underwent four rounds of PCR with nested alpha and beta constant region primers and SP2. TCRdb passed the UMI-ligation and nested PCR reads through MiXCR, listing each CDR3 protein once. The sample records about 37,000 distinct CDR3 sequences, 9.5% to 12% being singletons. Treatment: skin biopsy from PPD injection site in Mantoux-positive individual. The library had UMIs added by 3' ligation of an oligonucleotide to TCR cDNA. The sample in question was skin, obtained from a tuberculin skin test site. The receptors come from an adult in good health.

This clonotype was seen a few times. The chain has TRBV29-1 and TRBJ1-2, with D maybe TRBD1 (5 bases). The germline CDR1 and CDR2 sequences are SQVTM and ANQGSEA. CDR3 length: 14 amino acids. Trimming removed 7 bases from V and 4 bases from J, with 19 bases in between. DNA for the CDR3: TGCAGCGCCCGTCCGGGGGGGAAGGGCTATGGCTACACCTTC. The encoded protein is CSARPGGKGYGYTF.

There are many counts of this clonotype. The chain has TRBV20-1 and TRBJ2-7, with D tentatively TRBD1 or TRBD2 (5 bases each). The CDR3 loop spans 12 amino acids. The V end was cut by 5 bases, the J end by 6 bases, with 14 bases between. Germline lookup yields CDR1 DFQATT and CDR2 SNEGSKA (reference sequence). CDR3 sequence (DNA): TGCAGTGCTCCCCGGGACCCCACCGAGCAGTACTTC. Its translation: CSAPRDPTEQYF.

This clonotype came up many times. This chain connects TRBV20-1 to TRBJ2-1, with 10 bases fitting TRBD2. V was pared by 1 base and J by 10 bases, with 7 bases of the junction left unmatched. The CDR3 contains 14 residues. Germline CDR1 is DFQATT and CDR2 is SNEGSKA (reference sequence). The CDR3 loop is CSARGSAGGKEQFF. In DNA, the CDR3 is TGCAGTGCTAGAGGTTCAGCGGGGGGGAAGGAGCAGTTCTTC.

CDR3 protein: CASSVGTPPYEQYF. The CDR3 DNA reads TGTGCCAGCAGCGTGGGGACTCCACCCTACGAGCAGTACTTC. The rearrangement links TRBV9 to TRBJ2-7, with D perhaps TRBD2 (6 bases). V was shortened by 2 bases and J by 2 bases, with 11 bases between the two germline ends. Germline CDR1 reads SGDLS; CDR2 reads YYNGEE. This CDR3 has 14 amino acids.

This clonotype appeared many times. CDR3 bases: TGTGCCAGCAGCTTACTTATGGATACGCAGTATTTT. Protein product: CASSLLMDTQYF. The V call is TRBV7-6, the J call TRBJ2-3; D is unclear. Trimming took off 2 bases at V and 6 bases at J, with 6 bases between the two ends. The germline V gene has CDR1 SGHVS and CDR2 FNYEAQ. CDR3 length: 12 residues.

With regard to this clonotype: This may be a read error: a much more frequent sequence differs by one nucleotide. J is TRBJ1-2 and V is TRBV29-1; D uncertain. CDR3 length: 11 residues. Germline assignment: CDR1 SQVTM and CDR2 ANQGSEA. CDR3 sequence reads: CSVRWTAGYAF. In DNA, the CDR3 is TGCAGCGTCCGCTGGACTGCCGGCTACGCCTTC.

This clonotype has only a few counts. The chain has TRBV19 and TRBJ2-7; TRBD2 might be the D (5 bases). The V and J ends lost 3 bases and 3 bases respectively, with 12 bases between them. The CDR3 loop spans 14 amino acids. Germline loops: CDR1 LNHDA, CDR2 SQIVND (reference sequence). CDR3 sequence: CASSMRSGLYEQYF. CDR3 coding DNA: TGTGCCAGTAGTATGAGAAGCGGCCTCTACGAGCAGTACTTC.

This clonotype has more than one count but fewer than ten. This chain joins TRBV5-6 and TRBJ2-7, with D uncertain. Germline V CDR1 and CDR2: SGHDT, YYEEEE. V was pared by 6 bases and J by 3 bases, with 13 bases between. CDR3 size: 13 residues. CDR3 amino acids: CASKVQEHYEQYF. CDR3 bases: TGTGCCAGCAAGGTTCAGGAGCACTACGAGCAGTACTTC.

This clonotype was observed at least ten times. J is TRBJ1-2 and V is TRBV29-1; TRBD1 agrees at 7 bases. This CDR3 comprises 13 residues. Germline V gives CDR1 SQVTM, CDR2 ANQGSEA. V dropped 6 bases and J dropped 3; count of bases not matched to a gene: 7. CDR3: CSVAKQGYYGYTF. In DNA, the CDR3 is TGCAGCGTCGCTAAACAGGGGTACTATGGCTACACCTTC. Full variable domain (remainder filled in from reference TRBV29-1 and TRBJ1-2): SAVISQKPSRDICQRGTSLTIQCQVDSQVTMMFWYRQQPGQSLTLIATANQGSEATYESGFVIDKFPISRPNLTFSTLTVSNMSPEDSSIYLCSVAKQGYYGYTFGSGTRLTVV.

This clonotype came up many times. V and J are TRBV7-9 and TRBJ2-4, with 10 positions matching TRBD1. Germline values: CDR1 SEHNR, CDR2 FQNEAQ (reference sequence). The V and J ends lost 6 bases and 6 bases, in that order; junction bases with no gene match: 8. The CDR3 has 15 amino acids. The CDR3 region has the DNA TGTGCCAGCAGTCGTGGGACAGGGGAGGGAAACATTCAGTACTTC. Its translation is CASSRGTGEGNIQYF. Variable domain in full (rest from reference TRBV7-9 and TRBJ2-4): DTGVSQNPRHKITKRGQNVTFRCDPISEHNRLYWYRQTLGQGPEFLTYFQNEAQLEKSRLLSDRFSAERPKGSFSTLEIQRTEQGDSAMYLCASSRGTGEGNIQYFGAGTRLSVL.

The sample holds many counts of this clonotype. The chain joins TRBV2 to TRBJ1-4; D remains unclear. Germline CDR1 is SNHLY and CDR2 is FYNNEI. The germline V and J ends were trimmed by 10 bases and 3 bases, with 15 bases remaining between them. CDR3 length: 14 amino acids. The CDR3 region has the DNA TGTGCCACCCAACCCCTAGGAGCTAATGAAAAACTGTTTTTT. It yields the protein CATQPLGANEKLFF.

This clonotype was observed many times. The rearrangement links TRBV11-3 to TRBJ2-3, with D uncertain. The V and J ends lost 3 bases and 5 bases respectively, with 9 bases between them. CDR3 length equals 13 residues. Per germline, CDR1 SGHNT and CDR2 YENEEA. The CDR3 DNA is TGTGCCAGCAGCTTTTCCGGGTTAGATACGCAGTATTTT. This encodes CASSFSGLDTQYF.

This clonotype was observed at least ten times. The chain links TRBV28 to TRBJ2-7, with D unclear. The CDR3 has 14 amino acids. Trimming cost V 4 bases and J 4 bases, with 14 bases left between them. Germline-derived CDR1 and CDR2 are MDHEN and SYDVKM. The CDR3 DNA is TGTGCCAGCAGTTCTCCTCGGACGGTTTACGAGCAGTACTTC. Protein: CASSSPRTVYEQYF.

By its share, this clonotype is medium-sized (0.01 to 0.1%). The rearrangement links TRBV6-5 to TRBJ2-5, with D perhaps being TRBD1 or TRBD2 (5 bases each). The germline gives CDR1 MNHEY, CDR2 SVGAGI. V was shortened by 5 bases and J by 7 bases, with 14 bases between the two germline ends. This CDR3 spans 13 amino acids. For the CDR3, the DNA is TGTGCCAGCAGTCGGTCGGGGCACGTGACCCAGTACTTC. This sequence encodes CASSRSGHVTQYF.

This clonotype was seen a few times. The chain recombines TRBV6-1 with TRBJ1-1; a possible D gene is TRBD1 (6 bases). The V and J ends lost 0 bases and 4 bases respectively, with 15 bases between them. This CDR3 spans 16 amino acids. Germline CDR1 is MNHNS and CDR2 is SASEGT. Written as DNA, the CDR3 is TGTGCCAGCAGTGAAGCGCTAGGGGGGTGGCGCACTGAAGCTTTCTTT. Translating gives CASSEALGGWRTEAFF.

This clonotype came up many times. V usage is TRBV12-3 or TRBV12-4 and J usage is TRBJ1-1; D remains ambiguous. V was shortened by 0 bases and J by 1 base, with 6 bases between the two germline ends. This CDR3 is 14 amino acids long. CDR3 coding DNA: TGTGCCAGCAGTTTAGCAGGGTCGAACACTGAAGCTTTCTTT. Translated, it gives CASSLAGSNTEAFF.

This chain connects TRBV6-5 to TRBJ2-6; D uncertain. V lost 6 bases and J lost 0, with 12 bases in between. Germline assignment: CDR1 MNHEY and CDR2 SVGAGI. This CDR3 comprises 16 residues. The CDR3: CASSLDGISGANVLTF. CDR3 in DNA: TGTGCCAGCAGCCTGGACGGAATCTCTGGGGCCAACGTCCTGACTTTC.

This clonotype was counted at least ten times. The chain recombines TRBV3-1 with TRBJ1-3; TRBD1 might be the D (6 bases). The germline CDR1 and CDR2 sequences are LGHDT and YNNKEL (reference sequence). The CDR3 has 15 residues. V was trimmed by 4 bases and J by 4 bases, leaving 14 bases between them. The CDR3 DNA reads TGTGCCAGCAGCCCACAGGGTGAGGGAGGAAACACCATATATTTT. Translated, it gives CASSPQGEGGNTIYF.

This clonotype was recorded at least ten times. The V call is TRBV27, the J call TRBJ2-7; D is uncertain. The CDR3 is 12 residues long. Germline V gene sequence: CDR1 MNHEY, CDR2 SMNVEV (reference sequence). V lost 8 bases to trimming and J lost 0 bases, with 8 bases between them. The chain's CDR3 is CASYTVSYEQYF. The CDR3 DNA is TGTGCCAGCTACACTGTCTCCTACGAGCAGTACTTC.

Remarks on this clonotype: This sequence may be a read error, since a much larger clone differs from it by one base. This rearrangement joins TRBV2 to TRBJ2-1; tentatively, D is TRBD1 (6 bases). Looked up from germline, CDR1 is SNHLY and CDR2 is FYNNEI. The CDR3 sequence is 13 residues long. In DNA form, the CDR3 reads TGTACCAGCAGTGAAGGACAGTACAATGAGCAGTTCTTC. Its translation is CTSSEGQYNEQFF. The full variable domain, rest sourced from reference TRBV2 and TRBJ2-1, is EPEVTQTPSHQVTQMGQEVILRCVPISNHLYFYWYRQILGQKVEFLVSFYNNEISEKSEIFDDQFSVERPDGSNFTLKIRSTKLEDSAMYFCTSSEGQYNEQFFGPGTRLTVL.

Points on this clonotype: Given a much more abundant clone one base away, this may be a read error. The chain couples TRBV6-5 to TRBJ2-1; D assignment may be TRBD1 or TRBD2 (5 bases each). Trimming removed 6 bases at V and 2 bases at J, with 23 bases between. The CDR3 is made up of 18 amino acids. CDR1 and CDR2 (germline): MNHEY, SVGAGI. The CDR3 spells CASRLSGAASPPYNEQFF. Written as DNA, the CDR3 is TGTGCCAGCAGATTATCCGGGGCAGCCTCCCCCCCCTACAATGAGCAGTTCTTC.

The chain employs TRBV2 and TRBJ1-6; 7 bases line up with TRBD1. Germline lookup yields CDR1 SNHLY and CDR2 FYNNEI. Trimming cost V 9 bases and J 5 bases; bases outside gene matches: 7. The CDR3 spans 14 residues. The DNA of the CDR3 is TGTGCCAGGGGGGACAGTTCACATAATTCACCCCTCCACTTT. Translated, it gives CARGDSSHNSPLHF.

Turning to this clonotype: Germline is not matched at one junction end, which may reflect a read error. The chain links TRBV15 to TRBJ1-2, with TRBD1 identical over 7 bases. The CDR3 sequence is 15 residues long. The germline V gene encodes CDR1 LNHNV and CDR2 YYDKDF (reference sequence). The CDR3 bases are TGTGCCACCAGCACCCCGACAGGGCCTAACTATGGCGACACCTTC. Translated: CATSTPTGPNYGDTF.

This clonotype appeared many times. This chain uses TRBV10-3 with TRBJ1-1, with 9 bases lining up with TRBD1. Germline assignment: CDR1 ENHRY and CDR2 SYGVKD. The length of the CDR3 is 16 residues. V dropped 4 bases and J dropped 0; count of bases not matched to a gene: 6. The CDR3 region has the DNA TGTGCCATCAGTGCCGTAACAGGGGGCGTGAACACTGAAGCTTTCTTT. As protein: CAISAVTGGVNTEAFF.

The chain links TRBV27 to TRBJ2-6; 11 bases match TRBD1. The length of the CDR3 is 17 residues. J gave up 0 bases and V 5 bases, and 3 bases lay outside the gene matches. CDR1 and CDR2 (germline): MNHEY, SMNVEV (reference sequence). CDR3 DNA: TGTGCCAGCAGTAGGGACAGGGGGTACTCTGGGGCCAACGTCCTGACTTTC. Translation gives CASSRDRGYSGANVLTF.

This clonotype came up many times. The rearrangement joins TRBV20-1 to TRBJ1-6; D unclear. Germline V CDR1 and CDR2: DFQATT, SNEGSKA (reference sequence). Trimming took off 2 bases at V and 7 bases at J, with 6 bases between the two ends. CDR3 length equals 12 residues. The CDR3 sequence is CSARIRNSPLHF. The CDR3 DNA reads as TGCAGTGCTAGAATCAGAAATTCACCCCTCCACTTT.

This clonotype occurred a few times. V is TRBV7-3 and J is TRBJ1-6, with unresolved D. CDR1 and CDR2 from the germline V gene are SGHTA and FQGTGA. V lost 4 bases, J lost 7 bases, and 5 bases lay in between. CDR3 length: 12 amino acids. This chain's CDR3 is CASSSGNSPLHF. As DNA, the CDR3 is TGTGCCAGCAGCTCAGGAAATTCACCCCTCCACTTT.

CDR3 sequence: CASSPPGLKVLKTQYF. The CDR3 DNA reads TGTGCCAGCAGCCCGCCGGGCCTCAAAGTTTTGAAGACCCAGTACTTC. This chain joins TRBV3-1 and TRBJ2-5; D not resolved. The germline V gene has CDR1 LGHDT and CDR2 YNNKEL (reference sequence). The V end lost 4 bases, the J end lost 6 bases, and 21 bases lay between the germline ends. The CDR3 runs to 16 residues.

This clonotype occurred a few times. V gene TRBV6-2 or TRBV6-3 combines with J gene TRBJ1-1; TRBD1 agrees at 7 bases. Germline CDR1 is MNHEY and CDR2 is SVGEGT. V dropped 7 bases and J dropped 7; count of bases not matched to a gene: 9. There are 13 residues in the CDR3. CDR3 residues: CASTLQGSLEAFF. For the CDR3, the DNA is TGTGCCAGCACCTTACAGGGGTCACTTGAAGCTTTCTTT.

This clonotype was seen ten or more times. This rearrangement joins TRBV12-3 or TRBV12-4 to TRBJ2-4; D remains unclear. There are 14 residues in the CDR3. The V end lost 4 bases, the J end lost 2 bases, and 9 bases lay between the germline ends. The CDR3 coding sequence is TGTGCCAGCAGTTACTACGGGTCCAAAAACATTCAGTACTTC. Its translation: CASSYYGSKNIQYF.

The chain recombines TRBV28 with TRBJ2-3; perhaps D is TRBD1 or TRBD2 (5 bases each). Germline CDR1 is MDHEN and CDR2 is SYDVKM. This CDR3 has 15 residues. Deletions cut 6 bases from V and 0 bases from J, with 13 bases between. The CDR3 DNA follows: TGTGCCAGCAGATCGACCGGGGCTAGCACAGATACGCAGTATTTT. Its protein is CASRSTGASTDTQYF.

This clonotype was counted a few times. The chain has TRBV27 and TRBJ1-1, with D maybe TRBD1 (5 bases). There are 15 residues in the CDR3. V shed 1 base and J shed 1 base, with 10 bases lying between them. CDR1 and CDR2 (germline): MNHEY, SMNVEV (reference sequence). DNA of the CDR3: TGTGCCAGCAGTTTATTGGCTGGGGCGAACACTGAAGCTTTCTTT. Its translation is CASSLLAGANTEAFF.